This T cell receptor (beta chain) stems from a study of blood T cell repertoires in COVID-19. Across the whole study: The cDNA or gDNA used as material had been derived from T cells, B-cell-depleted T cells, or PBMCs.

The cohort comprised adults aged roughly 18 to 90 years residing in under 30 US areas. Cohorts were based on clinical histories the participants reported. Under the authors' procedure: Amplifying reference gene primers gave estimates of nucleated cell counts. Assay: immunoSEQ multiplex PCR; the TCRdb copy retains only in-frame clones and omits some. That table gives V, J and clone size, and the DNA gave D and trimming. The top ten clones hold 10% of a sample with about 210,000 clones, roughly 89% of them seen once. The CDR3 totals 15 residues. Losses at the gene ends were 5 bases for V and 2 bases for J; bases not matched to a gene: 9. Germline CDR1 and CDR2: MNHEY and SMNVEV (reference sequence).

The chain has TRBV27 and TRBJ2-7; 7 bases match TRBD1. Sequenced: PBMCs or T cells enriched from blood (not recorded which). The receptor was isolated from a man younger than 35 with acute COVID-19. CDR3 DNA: TGTGCCAGCAGTAAGCCGGGACAGAACACCTACGAGCAGTACTTC. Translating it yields CASSKPGQNTYEQYF.